The text below deals with one T cell receptor beta chain. The target antigen is unknown. The selected patients with pancreatic ductal adenocarcinoma had surgery but no neoadjuvant therapy. Looked up from germline, CDR1 is SGHRS and CDR2 is YFSETQ. The CDR3 loop spans 14 amino acids. After removal of 0 bases from V and 5 bases from J, the junction contained 3 bases not matched to a gene. This entry comes from a study of T cells in pancreatic ductal adenocarcinoma. Findings and limits, study-wide: Tumor samples had fewer productive templates and about 8-fold fewer unique clonotypes than blood. Tumor and blood clonality did not differ significantly, about 0.112 versus 0.072.

Method: immunoSEQ multiplex PCR; TCRdb's copy keeps in-frame clones and lacks some. Here the sample spans over 90,000 clones, more than 90% being singletons. The chain is built from TRBV5-1 and TRBJ1-1; 8 bases line up with TRBD1. The sequence was obtained from a human donor with pancreatic ductal adenocarcinoma. The sequenced sample consisted of PBMCs. Here the CDR3 reads CASSLDTGGTEAFF. In DNA, the CDR3 is TGCGCCAGCAGCTTGGATACAGGGGGTACTGAAGCTTTCTTT.